This T cell receptor beta chain derives from a study of T cells in Graves' hyperthyroidism and ophthalmopathy. The length of the CDR3 is 14 residues. CDR1 is LNHDA, CDR2 SQIVND, per germline (reference sequence). Losses at the gene ends were 8 bases for V and 7 bases for J; bases not matched to a gene: 11. Amplification targeted TCR beta CDR3 regions from RNA transcripts. Researchers ran a first-round RT-PCR on the TCR CDR3 using the HTBI primer set. TCRdb reprocessed the multiplex PCR reads via MiXCR and lists one record per CDR3 protein. The data contain 640,000 or so distinct CDR3 sequences, about 14% of them singletons. At least 3 on the Clinical Activity Score was recorded for ophthalmopathy patients, who also had NOSPECS grade at least 4 and duration under 3 months.

Sequenced material: blood. The chain joins TRBV19 to TRBJ2-7; 10 bases match TRBD1. The source of this sequence is a woman aged 18 to 35 with Graves' ophthalmopathy. CDR3 bases: TGTGCCAGTTCGGGAGGGACAGGGGTGTATGAGCAGTACTTC. Translating it yields CASSGGTGVYEQYF.